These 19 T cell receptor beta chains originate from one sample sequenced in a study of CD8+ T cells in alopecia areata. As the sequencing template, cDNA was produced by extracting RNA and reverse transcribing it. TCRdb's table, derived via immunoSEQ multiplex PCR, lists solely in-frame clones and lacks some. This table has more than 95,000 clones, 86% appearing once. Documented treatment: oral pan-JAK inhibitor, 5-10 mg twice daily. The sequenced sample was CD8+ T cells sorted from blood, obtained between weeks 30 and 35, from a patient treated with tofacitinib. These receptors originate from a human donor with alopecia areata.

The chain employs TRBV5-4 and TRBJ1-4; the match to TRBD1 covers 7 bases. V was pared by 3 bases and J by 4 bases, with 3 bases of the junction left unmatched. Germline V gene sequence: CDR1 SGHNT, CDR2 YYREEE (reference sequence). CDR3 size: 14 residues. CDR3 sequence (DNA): TGTGCCAGCAGCTGGGACAGCGATAATGAAAAACTGTTTTTT. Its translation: CASSWDSDNEKLFF.

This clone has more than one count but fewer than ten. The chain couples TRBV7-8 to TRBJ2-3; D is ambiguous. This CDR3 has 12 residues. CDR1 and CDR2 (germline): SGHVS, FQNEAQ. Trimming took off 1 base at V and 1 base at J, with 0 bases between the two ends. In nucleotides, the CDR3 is TGTGCCAGCAGCTTAGGCACAGATACGCAGTATTTT. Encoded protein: CASSLGTDTQYF.

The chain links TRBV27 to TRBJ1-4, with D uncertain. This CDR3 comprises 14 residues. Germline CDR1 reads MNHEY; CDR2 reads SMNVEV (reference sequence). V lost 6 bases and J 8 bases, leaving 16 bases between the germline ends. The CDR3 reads CASSDTTGGEKLFF. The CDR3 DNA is TGTGCCAGCAGCGATACTACTGGAGGGGAAAAACTGTTTTTT.

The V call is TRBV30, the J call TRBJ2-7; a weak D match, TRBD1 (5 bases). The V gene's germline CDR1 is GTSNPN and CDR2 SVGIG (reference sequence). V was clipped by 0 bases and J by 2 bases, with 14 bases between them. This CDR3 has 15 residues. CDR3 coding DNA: TGTGCCTGGAGTGTCGTGGACATGGACCCCTACGAGCAGTACTTC. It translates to CAWSVVDMDPYEQYF. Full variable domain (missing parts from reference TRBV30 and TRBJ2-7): SQTIHQWPATLVQPVGSPLSLECTVEGTSNPNLYWYRQAAGRGLQLLFYSVGIGQISSEVPQNLSASRPQDRQFILSSKKLLLSDSGFYLCAWSVVDMDPYEQYFGPGTRLTVT.

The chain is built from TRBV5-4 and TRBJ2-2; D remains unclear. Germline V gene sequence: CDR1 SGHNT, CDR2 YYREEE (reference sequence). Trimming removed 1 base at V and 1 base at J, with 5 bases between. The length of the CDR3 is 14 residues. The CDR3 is CASSLSQNTGELFF. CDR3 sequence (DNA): TGTGCCAGCAGCTTGAGTCAGAACACCGGGGAGCTGTTTTTT.

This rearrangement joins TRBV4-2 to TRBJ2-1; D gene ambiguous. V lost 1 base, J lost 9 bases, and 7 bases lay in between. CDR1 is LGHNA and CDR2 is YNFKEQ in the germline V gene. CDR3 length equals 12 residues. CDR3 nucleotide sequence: TGTGCCAGCAGCCAAGGGGTCGGTGAGCAGTTCTTC. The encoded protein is CASSQGVGEQFF.

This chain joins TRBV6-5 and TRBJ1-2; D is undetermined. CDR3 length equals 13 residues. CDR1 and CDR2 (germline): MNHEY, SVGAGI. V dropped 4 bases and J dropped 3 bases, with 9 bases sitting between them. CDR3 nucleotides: TGTGCCAGCAGTTCAACGGGATACTATGGCTACACCTTC. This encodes CASSSTGYYGYTF.

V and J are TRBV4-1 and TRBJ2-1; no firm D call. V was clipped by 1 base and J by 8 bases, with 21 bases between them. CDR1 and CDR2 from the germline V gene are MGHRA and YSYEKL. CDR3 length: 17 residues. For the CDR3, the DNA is TGCGCCAGCAGCCAAGTCGGTCCCTCTCTTGTATCTGATGAGCAGTTCTTC. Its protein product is CASSQVGPSLVSDEQFF.

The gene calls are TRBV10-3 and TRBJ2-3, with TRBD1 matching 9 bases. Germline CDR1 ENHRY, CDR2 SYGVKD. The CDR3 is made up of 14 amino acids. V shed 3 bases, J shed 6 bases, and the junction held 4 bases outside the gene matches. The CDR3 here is CAISDVDRGDTQYF. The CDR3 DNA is TGTGCCATCAGTGATGTGGACAGGGGCGATACGCAGTATTTT.

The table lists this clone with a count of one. CDR3 region: CSVESSGGPQSGELFF. For the CDR3, the DNA is TGCAGCGTTGAATCTAGCGGGGGGCCACAATCCGGGGAGCTGTTTTTT. The chain recombines TRBV29-1 with TRBJ2-2; 11 bases map to TRBD2. Per germline, CDR1 SQVTM and CDR2 ANQGSEA. This CDR3 is 16 amino acids long. Unmatched junction bases numbered 8, after V lost 2 bases and J lost 6 bases.

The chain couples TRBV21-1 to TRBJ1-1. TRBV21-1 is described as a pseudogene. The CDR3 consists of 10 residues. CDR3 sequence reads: CASSEGGAFF. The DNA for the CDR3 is TGTGCCAGCAGCGAAGGAGGAGCTTTCTTT.

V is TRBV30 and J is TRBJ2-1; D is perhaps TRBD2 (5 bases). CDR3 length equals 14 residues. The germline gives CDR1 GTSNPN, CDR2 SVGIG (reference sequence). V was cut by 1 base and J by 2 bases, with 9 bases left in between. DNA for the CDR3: TGTGCCTGGAGTGGAGGACTCACCTACAATGAGCAGTTCTTC. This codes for CAWSGGLTYNEQFF.

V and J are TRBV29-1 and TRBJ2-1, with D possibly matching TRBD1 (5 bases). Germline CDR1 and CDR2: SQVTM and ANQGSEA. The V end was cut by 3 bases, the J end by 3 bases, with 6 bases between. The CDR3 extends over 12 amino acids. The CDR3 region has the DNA TGCAGCGTTGACAGGGACTACAATGAGCAGTTCTTC. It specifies CSVDRDYNEQFF.

CDR3 loop: CASSWDTGGELFF. In DNA, the CDR3 is TGTGCCAGCAGCTGGGATACAGGGGGGGAGCTGTTTTTT. V is TRBV11-1 and J is TRBJ2-2, with TRBD1 as a possible D gene (6 bases). Germline CDR1 and CDR2: SGHAT and FQDESV (reference sequence). The V gene lost 4 bases and the J gene lost 8 bases, with 11 bases spanning the gap. This CDR3 has 13 residues.

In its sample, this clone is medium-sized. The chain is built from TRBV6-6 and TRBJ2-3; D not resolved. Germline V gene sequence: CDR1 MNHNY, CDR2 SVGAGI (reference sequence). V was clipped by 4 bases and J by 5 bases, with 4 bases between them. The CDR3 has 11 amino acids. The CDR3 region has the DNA TGTGCCAGCAGTTCCGGAGATACGCAGTATTTT. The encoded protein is CASSSGDTQYF.

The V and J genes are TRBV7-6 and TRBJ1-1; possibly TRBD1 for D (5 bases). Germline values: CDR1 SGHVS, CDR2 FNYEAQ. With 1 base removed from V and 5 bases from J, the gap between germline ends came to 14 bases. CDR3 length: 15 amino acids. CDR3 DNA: TGTGCCAGCAGCTTAGGTCCCGCGGGGGGAACTGAAGCTTTCTTT. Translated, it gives CASSLGPAGGTEAFF.

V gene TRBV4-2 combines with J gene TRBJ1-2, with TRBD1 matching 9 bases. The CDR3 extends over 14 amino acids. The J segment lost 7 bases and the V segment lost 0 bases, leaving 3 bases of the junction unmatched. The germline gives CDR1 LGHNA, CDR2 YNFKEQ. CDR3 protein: CASSQDDRGFGYTF. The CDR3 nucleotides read TGTGCCAGCAGCCAAGACGACAGGGGGTTTGGCTACACCTTC.

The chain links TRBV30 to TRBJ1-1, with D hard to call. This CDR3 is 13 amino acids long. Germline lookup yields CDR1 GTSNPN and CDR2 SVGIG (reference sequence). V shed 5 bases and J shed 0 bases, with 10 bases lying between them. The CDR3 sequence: CAWGSDLNTEAFF. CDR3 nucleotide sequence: TGTGCCTGGGGTTCAGACTTGAACACTGAAGCTTTCTTT.

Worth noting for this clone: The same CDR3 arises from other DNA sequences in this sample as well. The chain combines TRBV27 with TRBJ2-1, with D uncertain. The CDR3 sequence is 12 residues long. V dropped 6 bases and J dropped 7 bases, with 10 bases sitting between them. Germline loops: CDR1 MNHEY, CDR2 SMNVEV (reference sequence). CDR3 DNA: TGTGCCAGCAGCCTCGGTAGGAATGAGCAGTTCTTC. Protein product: CASSLGRNEQFF.